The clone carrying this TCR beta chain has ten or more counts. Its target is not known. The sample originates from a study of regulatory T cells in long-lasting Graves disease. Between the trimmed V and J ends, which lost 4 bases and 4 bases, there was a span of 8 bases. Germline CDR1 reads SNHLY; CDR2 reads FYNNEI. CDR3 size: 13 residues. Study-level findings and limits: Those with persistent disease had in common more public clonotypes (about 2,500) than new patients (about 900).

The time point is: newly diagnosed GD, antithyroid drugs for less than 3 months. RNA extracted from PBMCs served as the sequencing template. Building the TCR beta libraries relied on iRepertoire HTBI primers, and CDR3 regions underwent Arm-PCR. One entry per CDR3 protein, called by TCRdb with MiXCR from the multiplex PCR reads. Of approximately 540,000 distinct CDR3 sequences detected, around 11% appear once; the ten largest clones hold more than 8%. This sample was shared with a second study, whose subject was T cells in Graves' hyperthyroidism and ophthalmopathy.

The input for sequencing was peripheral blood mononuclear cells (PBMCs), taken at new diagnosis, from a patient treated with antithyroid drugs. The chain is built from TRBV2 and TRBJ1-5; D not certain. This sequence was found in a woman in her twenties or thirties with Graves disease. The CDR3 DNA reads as TGTGCCAGCAGTGGGGTCGGGAATCAGCCCCAGCATTTT. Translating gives CASSGVGNQPQHF.